This TCR beta chain was sequenced during a study of T cell responses to AZD1222 COVID-19 vaccine. Study results and limitations: Repertoire sampling was restricted to post-peak T cell response timepoints.

Details on this clone: The antigen remains undetermined.

The V and J ends lost 7 bases and 6 bases respectively, with 16 bases between them. The CDR3 is made up of 14 amino acids. From germline, CDR1 is SGDLS and CDR2 YYNGEE. Generated by immunoSEQ multiplex PCR, the TCRdb table keeps only in-frame clones and is missing some. The data show 180,000 or so clones, around 88% seen once. The specimen comprised peripheral blood, sampled on day 0 of AZD1222 vaccination. The receptor was derived from an adult in good health. The chain carries TRBV9 and TRBJ2-2; D perhaps matches TRBD2 (7 bases). DNA of the CDR3: TGTGCCAGCGGTAGGGGGGGCTACGCCGGGGAGCTGTTTTTT. Translation gives CASGRGGYAGELFF. Full variable domain (remainder filled in from reference TRBV9 and TRBJ2-2): DSGVTQTPKHLITATGQRVTLRCSPRSGDLSVYWYQQSLDQGLQFLIQYYNGEERAKGNILERFSAQQFPDLHSELNLSSLELGDSALYFCASGRGGYAGELFFGEGSRLTVL.